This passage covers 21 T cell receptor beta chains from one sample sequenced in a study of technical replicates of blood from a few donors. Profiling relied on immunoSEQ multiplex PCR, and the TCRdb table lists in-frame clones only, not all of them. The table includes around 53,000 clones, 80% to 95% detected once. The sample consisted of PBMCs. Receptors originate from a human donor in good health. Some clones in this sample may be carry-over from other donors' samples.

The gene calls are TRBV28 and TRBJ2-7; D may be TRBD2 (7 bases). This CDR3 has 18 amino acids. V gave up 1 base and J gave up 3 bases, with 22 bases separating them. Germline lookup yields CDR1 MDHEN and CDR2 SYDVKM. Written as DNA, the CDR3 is TGTGCCAGCAGTTTATATGGGGGGGGCGGACGAGGGGGCTACGAGCAGTACTTC. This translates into CASSLYGGGGRGGYEQYF.

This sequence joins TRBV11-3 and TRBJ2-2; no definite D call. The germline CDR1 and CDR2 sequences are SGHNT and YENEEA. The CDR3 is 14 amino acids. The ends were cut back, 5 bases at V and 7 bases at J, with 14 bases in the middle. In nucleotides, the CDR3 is TGTGCCAGCAGCCCCGGTCGAGGTAACGGGGAGCTGTTTTTT. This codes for CASSPGRGNGELFF.

The CDR3 coding sequence is TGTGCCAGCAGCTTCCGTAATTCTGGAAACACCATATATTTT. Its protein product is CASSFRNSGNTIYF. The chain has TRBV11-2 and TRBJ1-3; D unclear. CDR3 size: 14 residues. The V gene lost 3 bases and the J gene lost 1 base, with 7 bases spanning the gap. Per the germline V gene, CDR1 is SGHAT and CDR2 is FQNNGV.

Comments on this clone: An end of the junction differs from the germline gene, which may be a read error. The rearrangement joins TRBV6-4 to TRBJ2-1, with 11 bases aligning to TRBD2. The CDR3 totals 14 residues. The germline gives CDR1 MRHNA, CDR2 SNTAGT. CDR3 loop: CATGTSGSYNEQFF. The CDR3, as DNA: TGCGCAACCGGGACTAGCGGATCCTACAATGAGCAGTTCTTC.

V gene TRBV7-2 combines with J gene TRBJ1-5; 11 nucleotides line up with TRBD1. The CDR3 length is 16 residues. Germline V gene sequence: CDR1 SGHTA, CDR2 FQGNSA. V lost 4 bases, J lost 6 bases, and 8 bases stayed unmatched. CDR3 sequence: CASSSGGQGAGQPQHF. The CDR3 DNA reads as TGTGCCAGCAGCTCAGGTGGACAGGGGGCGGGTCAGCCCCAGCATTTT.

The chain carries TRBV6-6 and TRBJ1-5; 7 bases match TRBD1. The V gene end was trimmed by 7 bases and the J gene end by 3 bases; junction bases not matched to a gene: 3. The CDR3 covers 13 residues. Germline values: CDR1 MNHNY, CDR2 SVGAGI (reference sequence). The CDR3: CASIGQVNQPQHF. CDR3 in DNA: TGTGCCAGCATCGGACAGGTCAATCAGCCCCAGCATTTT.

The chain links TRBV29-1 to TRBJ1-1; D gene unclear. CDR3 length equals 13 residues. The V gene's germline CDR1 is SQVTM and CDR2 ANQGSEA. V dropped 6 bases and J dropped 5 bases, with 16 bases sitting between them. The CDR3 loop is CSVRETSATEAFF. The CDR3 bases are TGCAGCGTAAGGGAGACCTCCGCGACTGAAGCTTTCTTT.

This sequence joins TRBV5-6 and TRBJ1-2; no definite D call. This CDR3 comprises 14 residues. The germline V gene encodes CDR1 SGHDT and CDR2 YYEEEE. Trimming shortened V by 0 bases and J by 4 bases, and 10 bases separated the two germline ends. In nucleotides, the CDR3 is TGTGCCAGCAGCTTGGGGGCAGTTATCTATGGCTACACCTTC. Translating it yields CASSLGAVIYGYTF.

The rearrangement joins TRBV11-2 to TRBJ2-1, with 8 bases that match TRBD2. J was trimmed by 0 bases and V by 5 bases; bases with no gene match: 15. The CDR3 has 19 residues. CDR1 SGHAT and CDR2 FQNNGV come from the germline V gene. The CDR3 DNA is TGTGCCAGCAGCCCGAGACTACTAGCGGACCAGAACTCCTACAATGAGCAGTTCTTC. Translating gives CASSPRLLADQNSYNEQFF. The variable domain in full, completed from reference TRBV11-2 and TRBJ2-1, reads EAGVAQSPRYKIIEKRQSVAFWCNPISGHATLYWYQQILGQGPKLLIQFQNNGVVDDSQLPKDRFSAERLKGVDSTLKIQPAKLEDSAVYLCASSPRLLADQNSYNEQFFGPGTRLTVL.

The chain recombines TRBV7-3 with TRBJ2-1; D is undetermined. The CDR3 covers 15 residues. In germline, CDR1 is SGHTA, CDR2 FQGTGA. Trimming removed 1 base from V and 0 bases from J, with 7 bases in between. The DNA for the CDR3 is TGTGCCAGCAGCTTAAGCGGTACCTCCTACAATGAGCAGTTCTTC. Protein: CASSLSGTSYNEQFF.

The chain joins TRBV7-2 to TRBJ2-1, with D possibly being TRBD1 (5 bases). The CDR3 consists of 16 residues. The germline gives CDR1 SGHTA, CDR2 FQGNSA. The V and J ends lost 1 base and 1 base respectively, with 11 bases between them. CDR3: CASSLDSGRSYNEQFF. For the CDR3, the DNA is TGTGCCAGCAGCTTAGATTCAGGGCGATCCTACAATGAGCAGTTCTTC.

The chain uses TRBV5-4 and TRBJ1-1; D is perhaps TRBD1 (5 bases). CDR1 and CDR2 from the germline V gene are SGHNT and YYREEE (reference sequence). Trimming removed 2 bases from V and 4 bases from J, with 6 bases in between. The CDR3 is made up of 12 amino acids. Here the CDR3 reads CASSFGATEAFF. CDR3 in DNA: TGTGCCAGCAGCTTTGGGGCCACTGAAGCTTTCTTT.

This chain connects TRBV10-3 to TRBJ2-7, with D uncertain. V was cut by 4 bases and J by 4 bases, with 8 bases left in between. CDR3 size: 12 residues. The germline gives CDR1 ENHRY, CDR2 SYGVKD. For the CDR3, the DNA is TGTGCCATCAGTGCGGTAACGTACGAGCAGTACTTC. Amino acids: CAISAVTYEQYF.

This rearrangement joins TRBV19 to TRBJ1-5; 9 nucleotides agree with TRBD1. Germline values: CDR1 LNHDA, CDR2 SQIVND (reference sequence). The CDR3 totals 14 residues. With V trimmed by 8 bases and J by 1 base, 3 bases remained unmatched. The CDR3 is CASGDRASNQPQHF. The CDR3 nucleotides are TGTGCCAGTGGGGACAGGGCCAGCAATCAGCCCCAGCATTTT.

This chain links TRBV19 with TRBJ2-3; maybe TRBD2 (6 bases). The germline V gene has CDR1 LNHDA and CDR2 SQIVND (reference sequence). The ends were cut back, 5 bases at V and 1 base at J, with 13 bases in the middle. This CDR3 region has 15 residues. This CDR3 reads CASSLSGDRTDTQYF. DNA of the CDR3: TGTGCCAGTAGTCTCTCGGGGGACCGCACAGATACGCAGTATTTT.

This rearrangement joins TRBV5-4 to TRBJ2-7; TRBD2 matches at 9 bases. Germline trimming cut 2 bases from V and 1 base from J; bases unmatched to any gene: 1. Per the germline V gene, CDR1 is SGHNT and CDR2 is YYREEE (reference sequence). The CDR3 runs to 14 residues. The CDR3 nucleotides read TGTGCCAGCAGCTTAGCGGGAGGATCCTACGAGCAGTACTTC. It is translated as CASSLAGGSYEQYF.

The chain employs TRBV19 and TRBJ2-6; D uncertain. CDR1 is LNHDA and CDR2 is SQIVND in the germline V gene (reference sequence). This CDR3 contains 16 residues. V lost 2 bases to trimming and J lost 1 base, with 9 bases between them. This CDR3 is CASSISSQSGANVLTF. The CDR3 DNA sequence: TGTGCCAGTAGTATATCCTCCCAGTCTGGGGCCAACGTCCTGACTTTC.

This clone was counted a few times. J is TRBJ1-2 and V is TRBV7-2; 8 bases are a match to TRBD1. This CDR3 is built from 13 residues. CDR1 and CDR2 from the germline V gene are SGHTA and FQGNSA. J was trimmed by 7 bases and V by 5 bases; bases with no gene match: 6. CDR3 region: CASSNDRGRGYTF. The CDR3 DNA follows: TGTGCCAGCAGCAACGACAGGGGACGTGGCTACACCTTC.

This CDR3 is CASSRASRDTQYF. The CDR3 DNA is TGCGCCAGCAGCCGCGCGAGCAGGGATACGCAGTATTTT. The chain recombines TRBV4-3 with TRBJ2-3; D uncertain. V lost 4 bases, J lost 6 bases, and 11 bases lay in between. The V gene's germline CDR1 is LGHNA and CDR2 YSLEER. This CDR3 has 13 residues.

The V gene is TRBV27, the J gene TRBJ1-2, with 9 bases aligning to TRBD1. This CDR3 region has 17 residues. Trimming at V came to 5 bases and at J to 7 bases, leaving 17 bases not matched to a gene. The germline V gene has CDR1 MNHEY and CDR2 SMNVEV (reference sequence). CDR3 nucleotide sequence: TGTGCCAGCAGTCTAACCTCTCCGGCGACAGGGGGGGGTGGCTACACCTTC. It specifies CASSLTSPATGGGGYTF.

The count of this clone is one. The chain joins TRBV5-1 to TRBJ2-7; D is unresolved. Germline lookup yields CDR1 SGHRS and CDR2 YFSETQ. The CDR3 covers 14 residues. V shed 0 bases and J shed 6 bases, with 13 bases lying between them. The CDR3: CASSLGTRPGEQYF. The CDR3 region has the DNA TGCGCCAGCAGCTTGGGCACCCGACCGGGCGAGCAGTACTTC.